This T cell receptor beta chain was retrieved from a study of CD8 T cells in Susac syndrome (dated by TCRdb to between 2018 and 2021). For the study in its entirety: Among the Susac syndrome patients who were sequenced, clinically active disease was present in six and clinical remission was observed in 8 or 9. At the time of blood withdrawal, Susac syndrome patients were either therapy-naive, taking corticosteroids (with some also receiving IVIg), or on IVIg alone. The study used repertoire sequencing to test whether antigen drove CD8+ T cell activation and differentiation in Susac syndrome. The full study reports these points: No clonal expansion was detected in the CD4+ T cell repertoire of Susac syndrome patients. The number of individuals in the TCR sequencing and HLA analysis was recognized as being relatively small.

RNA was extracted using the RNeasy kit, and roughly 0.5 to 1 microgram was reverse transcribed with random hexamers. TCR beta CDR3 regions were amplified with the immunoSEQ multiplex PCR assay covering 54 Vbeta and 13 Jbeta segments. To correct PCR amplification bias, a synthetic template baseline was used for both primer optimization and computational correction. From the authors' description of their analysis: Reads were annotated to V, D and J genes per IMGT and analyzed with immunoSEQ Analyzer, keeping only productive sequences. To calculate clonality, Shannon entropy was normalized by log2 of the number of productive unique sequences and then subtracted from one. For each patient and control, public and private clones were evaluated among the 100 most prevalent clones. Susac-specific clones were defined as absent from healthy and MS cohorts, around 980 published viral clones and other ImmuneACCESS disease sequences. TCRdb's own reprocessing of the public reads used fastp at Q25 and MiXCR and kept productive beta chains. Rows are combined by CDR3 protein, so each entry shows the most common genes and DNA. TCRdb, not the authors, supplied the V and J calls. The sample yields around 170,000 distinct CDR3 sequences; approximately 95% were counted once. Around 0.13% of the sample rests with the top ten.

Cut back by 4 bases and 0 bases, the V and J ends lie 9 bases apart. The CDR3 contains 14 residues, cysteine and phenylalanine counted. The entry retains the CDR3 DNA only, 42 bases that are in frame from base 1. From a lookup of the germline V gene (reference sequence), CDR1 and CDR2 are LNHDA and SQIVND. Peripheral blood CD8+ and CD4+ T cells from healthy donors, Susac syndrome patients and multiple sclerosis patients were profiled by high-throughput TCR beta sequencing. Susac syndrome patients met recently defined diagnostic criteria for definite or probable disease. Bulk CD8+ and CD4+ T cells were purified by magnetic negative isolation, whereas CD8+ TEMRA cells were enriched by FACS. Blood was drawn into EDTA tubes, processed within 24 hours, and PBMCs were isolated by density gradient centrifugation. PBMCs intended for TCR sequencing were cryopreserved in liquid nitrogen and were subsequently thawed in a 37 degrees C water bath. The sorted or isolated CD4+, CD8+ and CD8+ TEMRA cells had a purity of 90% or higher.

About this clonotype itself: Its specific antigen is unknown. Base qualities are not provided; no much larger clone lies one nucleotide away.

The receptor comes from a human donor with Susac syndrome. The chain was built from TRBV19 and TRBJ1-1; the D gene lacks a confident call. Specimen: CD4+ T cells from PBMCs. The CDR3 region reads CASSTTPLNTEAFF. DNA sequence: TGTGCCAGTAGTACAACCCCACTGAACACTGAAGCTTTCTTT.